The 3 T cell receptor beta chains listed next were all sequenced from one sample in a study of T cells in Graves' hyperthyroidism and ophthalmopathy. Amplified TCR beta CDR3 regions derived from RNA transcripts. A first-round RT-PCR of the TCR CDR3 used the HTBI primer set. MiXCR, applied by TCRdb to the multiplex PCR reads, yields one record per CDR3 protein. Among almost 600,000 distinct CDR3 sequences listed, over 11% were seen once. The sample consisted of blood. These receptors all come from a woman in her twenties or thirties with Graves' hyperthyroidism that later progressed to Graves' ophthalmopathy.

V usage is TRBV4-1 and J usage is TRBJ1-1, with D hard to call. The V and J ends lost 0 bases and 5 bases respectively, with 7 bases between them. This CDR3 comprises 13 residues. Per germline, CDR1 MGHRA and CDR2 YSYEKL. CDR3: CASSQDKRTEAFF. In DNA, the CDR3 is TGCGCCAGCAGCCAAGATAAGAGGACTGAAGCTTTCTTT.

With respect to this clonotype: One junction end does not reproduce the germline sequence, and a read error may be involved. This chain links TRBV12-3 or TRBV12-4 with TRBJ2-1; D uncertain. The length of the CDR3 is 16 residues. CDR3 in DNA: TGTGCCAGCACCGCCCTCGTCCTGAAATACTACAATGAGCAGCTCTTC. Amino acid sequence: CASTALVLKYYNEQLF.

There are many counts of this clonotype. This chain links TRBV20-1 with TRBJ1-2; TRBD1 might be the D (6 bases). The germline gives CDR1 DFQATT, CDR2 SNEGSKA (reference sequence). This CDR3 contains 16 residues. The germline V and J ends were trimmed by 4 bases and 4 bases, with 22 bases remaining between them. CDR3 in amino acids: CSATSGTPKGGYGYTF. The CDR3 region has the DNA TGCAGTGCTACTTCCGGGACACCTAAAGGTGGCTATGGCTACACCTTC.